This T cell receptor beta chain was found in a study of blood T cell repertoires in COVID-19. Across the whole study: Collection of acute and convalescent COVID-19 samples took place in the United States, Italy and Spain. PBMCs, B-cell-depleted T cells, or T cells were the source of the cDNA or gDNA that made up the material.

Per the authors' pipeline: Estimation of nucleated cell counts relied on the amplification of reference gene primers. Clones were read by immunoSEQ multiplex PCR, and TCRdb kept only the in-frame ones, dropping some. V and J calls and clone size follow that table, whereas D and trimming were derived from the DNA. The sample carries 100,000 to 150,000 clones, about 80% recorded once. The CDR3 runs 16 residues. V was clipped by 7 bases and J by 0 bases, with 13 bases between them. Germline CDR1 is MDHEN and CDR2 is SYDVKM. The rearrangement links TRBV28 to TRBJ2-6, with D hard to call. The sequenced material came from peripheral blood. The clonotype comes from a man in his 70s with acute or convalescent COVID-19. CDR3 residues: CASTGAYGSGANVLTF. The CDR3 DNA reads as TGTGCCAGCACTGGAGCTTATGGCTCTGGGGCCAACGTCCTGACTTTC.